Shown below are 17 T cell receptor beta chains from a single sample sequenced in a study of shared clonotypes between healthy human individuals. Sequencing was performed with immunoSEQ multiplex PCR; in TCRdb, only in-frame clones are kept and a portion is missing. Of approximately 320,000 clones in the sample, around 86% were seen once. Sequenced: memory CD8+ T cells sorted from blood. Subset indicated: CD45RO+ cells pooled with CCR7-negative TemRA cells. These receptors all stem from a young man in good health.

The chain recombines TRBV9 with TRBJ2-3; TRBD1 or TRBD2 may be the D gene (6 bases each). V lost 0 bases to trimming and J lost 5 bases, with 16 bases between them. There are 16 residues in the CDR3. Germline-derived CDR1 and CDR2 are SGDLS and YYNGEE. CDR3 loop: CASSVGHGGPRDTQYF. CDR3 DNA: TGTGCCAGCAGCGTAGGGCATGGGGGGCCTAGAGATACGCAGTATTTT.

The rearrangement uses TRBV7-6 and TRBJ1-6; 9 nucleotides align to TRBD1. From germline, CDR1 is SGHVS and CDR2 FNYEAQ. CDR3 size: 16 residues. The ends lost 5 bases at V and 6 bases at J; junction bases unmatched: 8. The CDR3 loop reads CASSLLRTGVNSPLHF. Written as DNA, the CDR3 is TGTGCCAGCAGCCTATTACGGACAGGGGTTAATTCACCCCTCCACTTT.

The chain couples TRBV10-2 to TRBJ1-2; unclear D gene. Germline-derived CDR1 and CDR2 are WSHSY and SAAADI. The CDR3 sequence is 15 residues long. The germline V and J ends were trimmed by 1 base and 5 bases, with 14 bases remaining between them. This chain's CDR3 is CASSEWTGFGYGYTF. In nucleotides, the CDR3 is TGCGCCAGCAGTGAGTGGACGGGGTTTGGGTATGGCTACACCTTC.

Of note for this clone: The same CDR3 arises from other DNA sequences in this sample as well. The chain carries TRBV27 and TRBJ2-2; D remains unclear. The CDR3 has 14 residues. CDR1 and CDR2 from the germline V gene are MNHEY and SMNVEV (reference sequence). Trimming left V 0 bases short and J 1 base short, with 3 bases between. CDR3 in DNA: TGTGCCAGCAGTTTATCAGGGAACACCGGGGAGCTGTTTTTT. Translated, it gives CASSLSGNTGELFF.

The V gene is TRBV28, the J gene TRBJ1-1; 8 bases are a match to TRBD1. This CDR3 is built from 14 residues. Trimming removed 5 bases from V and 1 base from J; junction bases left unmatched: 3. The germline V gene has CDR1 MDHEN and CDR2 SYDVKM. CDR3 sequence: CASSPGTGNTEAFF. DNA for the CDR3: TGTGCCAGCAGTCCCGGGACAGGGAACACTGAAGCTTTCTTT.

CDR3 DNA: TGTGCCAGCACCAGAGGGGTCCCCTATGGCTACACCTTC. Amino acids: CASTRGVPYGYTF. This chain links TRBV21-1 with TRBJ1-2. TRBV21-1 is shown as a pseudogene. The CDR3 is made up of 13 amino acids.

Written as DNA, the CDR3 is TGTGCCAGCAGTGAGGGATACTCCTACGAGCAGTACTTC. It specifies CASSEGYSYEQYF. This chain joins TRBV6-1 and TRBJ2-7; D not resolved. Germline V CDR1 and CDR2: MNHNS, SASEGT. The V end was cut by 3 bases, the J end by 0 bases, with 6 bases between. The CDR3 runs 13 residues.

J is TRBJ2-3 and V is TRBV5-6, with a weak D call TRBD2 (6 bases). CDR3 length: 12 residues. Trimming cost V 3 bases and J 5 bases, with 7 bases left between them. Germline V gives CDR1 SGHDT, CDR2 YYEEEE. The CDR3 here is CASSSGGDTQYF. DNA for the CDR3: TGTGCCAGCAGCTCCGGGGGAGATACGCAGTATTTT.

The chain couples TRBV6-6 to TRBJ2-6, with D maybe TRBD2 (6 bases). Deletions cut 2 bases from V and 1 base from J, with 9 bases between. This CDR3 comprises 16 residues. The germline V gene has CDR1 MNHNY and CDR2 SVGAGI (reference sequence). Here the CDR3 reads CASSYTGGSGANVLTF. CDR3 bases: TGTGCCAGCAGTTACACTGGGGGGTCTGGGGCCAACGTCCTGACTTTC.

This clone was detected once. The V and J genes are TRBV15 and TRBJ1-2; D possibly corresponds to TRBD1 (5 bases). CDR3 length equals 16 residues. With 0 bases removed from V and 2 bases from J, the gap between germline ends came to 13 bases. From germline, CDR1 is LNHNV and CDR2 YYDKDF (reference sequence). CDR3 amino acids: CATSRDQEGTNYGYTF. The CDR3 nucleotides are TGTGCCACCAGCAGAGATCAGGAGGGGACCAACTATGGCTACACCTTC.

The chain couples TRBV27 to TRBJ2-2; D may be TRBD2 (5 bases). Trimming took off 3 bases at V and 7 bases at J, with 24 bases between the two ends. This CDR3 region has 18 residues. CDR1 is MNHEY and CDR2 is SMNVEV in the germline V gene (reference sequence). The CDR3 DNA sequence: TGTGCCAGCAGTTTGGGTGGTTGGGGATCGGCCGGAGGCGGGGAGCTGTTTTTT. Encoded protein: CASSLGGWGSAGGGELFF.

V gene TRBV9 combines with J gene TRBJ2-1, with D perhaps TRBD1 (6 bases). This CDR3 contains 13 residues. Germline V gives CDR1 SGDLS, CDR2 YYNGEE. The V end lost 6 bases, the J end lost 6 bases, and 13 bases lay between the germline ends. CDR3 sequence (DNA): TGTGCCAGCACCTCCGGGACAACCAATGAGCAGTTCTTC. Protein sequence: CASTSGTTNEQFF. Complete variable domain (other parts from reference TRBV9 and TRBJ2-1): DSGVTQTPKHLITATGQRVTLRCSPRSGDLSVYWYQQSLDQGLQFLIQYYNGEERAKGNILERFSAQQFPDLHSELNLSSLELGDSALYFCASTSGTTNEQFFGPGTRLTVL.

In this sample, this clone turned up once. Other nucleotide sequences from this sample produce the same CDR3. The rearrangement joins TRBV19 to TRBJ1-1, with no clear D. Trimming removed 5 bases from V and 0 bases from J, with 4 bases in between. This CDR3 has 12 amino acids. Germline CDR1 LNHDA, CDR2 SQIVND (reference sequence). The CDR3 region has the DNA TGTGCCAGTAGTCGCTTGAACACTGAAGCTTTCTTT. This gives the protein CASSRLNTEAFF.

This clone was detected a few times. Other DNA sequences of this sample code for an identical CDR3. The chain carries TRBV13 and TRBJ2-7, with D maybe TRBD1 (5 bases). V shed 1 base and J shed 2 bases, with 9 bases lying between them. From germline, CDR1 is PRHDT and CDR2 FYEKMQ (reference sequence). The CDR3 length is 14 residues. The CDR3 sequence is CASSLEGAAYEQYF. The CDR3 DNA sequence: TGTGCCAGCAGCTTAGAAGGGGCAGCCTACGAGCAGTACTTC.

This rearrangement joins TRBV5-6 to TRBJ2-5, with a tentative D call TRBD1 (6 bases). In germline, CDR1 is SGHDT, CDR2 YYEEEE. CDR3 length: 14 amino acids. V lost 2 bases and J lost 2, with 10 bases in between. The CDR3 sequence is CASSFQGQQETQYF. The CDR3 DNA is TGTGCCAGCAGCTTCCAGGGGCAACAAGAGACCCAGTACTTC.

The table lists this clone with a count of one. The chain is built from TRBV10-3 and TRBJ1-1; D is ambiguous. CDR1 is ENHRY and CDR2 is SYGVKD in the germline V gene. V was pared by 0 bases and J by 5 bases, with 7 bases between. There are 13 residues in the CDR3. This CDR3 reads CAISESGETEAFF. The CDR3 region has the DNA TGTGCCATCAGTGAGTCTGGAGAAACTGAAGCTTTCTTT.

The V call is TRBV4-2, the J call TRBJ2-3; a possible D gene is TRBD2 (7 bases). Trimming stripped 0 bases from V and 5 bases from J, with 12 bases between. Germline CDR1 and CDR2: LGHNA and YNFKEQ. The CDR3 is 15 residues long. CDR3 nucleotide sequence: TGTGCCAGCAGCCAAGAAGTGGGGGGGCAAGATACGCAGTATTTT. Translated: CASSQEVGGQDTQYF.